The rows below give T cell receptor beta chains drawn from one sample of a study of cytomegalovirus exposure and HLA in healthy donors. The data were produced by immunoSEQ multiplex PCR, yet TCRdb's version contains in-frame clones alone and is incomplete. Its table records fewer than 85,000 clones. Source material: PBMCs. These receptors originate from a female donor in good health and CMV-seropositive. Each CDR3 is given with its conserved first and last residue. A D gene is named only where the DNA matches it firmly.

J: TRBJ2-5; length: 15; D: .; V: TRBV5-6; DNA: TGTGCCAGCAGCTTCGGGGCGGGGAATCAAGAGACCCAGTACTTC; CDR3: CASSFGAGNQETQYF
J: TRBJ2-7; length: 14; D: .; V: TRBV12-5; DNA: TGTGCTAGTGGTTCCCCGACACTCGCCTACGAGCAGTACTTC; CDR3: CASGSPTLAYEQYF
J: TRBJ1-6; length: 15; D: .; V: TRBV9; DNA: TGTGCCAGCAGCGCCCCGGGATCTGCGAGTTCACCCCTCCACTTT; CDR3: CASSAPGSASSPLHF
J: TRBJ1-2; length: 14; D: .; V: TRBV4-1; DNA: TGCGCCAGCAGCCAAGCGACAGGTGCCTATGGCTACACCTTC; CDR3: CASSQATGAYGYTF
J: TRBJ1-2; length: 16; D: TRBD1; V: TRBV4-2; DNA: TGTGCCAGCAGCCATCTGGGACAGGGGGATAACTATGGCTACACCTTC; CDR3: CASSHLGQGDNYGYTF
J: TRBJ1-1; length: 14; D: TRBD1; V: TRBV9; DNA: TGTGCCAGCAGCGACCGGGACAGAAACACTGAAGCTTTCTTT; CDR3: CASSDRDRNTEAFF
J: TRBJ2-7; length: 14; D: TRBD1; V: TRBV4-2; DNA: TGTGCCAGCAGCCCTACCGGGACAGACTACGAGCAGTACTTC; CDR3: CASSPTGTDYEQYF
J: TRBJ2-7; length: 13; D: .; V: TRBV7-2; DNA: TGTGCCAGCAGCACAAGAGGGGGCTACGAGCAGTACTTC; CDR3: CASSTRGGYEQYF
J: TRBJ1-5; length: 12; D: .; V: TRBV6-5; DNA: TGTGCCAGCAGTTACCCTCATCAGCCCCAGCATTTT; CDR3: CASSYPHQPQHF
J: TRBJ2-7; length: 14; D: .; V: TRBV5-3; DNA: TGTGCCAGACGAAACAGGGTGAGGTCCTACGAGCAGTACTTC; CDR3: CARRNRVRSYEQYF
J: TRBJ1-4; length: 16; D: .; V: TRBV6-5; DNA: TGTGCCAGCAGTTACCGGTCCTCTGGGAGAGGCGAAAAACTGTTTTTT; CDR3: CASSYRSSGRGEKLFF
J: TRBJ1-1; length: 13; D: .; V: TRBV7-3; DNA: TGTGCCAGCAGCTTAAGCCCCCAGACTGAAGCTTTCTTT; CDR3: CASSLSPQTEAFF
J: TRBJ2-1; length: 12; D: .; V: TRBV28; DNA: TGTGCCAGCAGTTTCGGGGACAATGAGCAGTTCTTC; CDR3: CASSFGDNEQFF
J: TRBJ2-3; length: 13; D: .; V: TRBV18; DNA: TGTGCCAGCTCCGCGCCAAGCACAGATACGCAGTATTTT; CDR3: CASSAPSTDTQYF
J: TRBJ1-3; length: 17; D: .; V: TRBV7-9; DNA: TGTGCCAGCAGCTTAGCGCTAGGACAGCCTTTTGGAAACACCATATATTTT; CDR3: CASSLALGQPFGNTIYF
J: TRBJ2-2; length: 13; D: TRBD2; V: TRBV6-6; DNA: TGTGCCAGCGGAACGGGAGGGACCGGGGAGCTGTTTTTT; CDR3: CASGTGGTGELFF
J: TRBJ2-7; length: 12; D: TRBD2; V: TRBV28; DNA: TGTGCCAGCAGTGGACTAGTTTACGAGCAGTACTTC; CDR3: CASSGLVYEQYF
J: TRBJ1-6; length: 15; D: .; V: TRBV6-6; DNA: TGTGCCAGCACCGCCAGGACTGCCTATAATTCACCCCTCCACTTT; CDR3: CASTARTAYNSPLHF
J: TRBJ2-7; length: 16; D: TRBD2; V: TRBV6-5; DNA: TGTGCCAGCAGTTACTCCCGACTAGCGGGAGAATGGGAGCAGTACTTC; CDR3: CASSYSRLAGEWEQYF
J: TRBJ2-1; length: 14; D: .; V: TRBV5-1; DNA: TGCGCCAGCAGCGTCCGACAGGACGACAATGAGCAGTTCTTC; CDR3: CASSVRQDDNEQFF
J: TRBJ1-5; length: 15; D: .; V: TRBV7-9; DNA: TGTGCCAGCAGCCCCGGGGTTGGTAACAATCAGCCCCAGCATTTT; CDR3: CASSPGVGNNQPQHF
J: TRBJ1-2; length: 16; D: TRBD1; V: TRBV9; DNA: TGTGCCAGCAGCGTAGCCTCAGGGGGTGTCTCCTATGGCTACACCTTC; CDR3: CASSVASGGVSYGYTF
J: TRBJ2-7; length: 12; D: .; V: TRBV5-4; DNA: TGTGCCAGCAGCCTAAACCCCTACGAGCAGTACTTC; CDR3: CASSLNPYEQYF
J: TRBJ2-3; length: 18; D: .; V: TRBV7-3; DNA: TGTGCCAGCACCACCCCAGGGGCCGACAGCATAGGGACAGATACGCAGTATTTT; CDR3: CASTTPGADSIGTDTQYF
J: TRBJ2-3; length: 16; D: TRBD2; V: TRBV9; DNA: TGTGCCAGCAGCCCGCGACTAGCGGGGACCACAGATACGCAGTATTTT; CDR3: CASSPRLAGTTDTQYF
J: TRBJ1-5; length: 15; D: .; V: TRBV7-8; DNA: TGTGCCAGCAGCTTAGCCCGTACAGGTAATCAGCCCCAGCATTTT; CDR3: CASSLARTGNQPQHF
J: TRBJ2-1; length: 16; D: TRBD1; V: TRBV7-8; DNA: TGTGCCAGCAGCTCCCGGACAGGGCCTCTCTACAATGAGCAGTTCTTC; CDR3: CASSSRTGPLYNEQFF
J: TRBJ2-7; length: 15; D: .; V: TRBV25-1; DNA: TGTGCCAGCAGTTACTCAGGACATAGGGGATACGAGCAGTACTTC; CDR3: CASSYSGHRGYEQYF
J: TRBJ2-3; length: 16; D: TRBD2; V: TRBV6-5; DNA: TGTGCCAGCAGTTACAAACTAGCGGGACTATCAGATACGCAGTATTTT; CDR3: CASSYKLAGLSDTQYF
J: TRBJ1-2; length: 15; D: TRBD1; V: TRBV18; DNA: TGTGCCAGCTCACCCACAACAGGGGATAACTATGGCTACACCTTC; CDR3: CASSPTTGDNYGYTF
J: TRBJ1-1; length: 16; D: TRBD1; V: TRBV5-1; DNA: TGCGCCAGCAGCTTGTATCAGGGGGGTATGAACACTGAAGCTTTCTTT; CDR3: CASSLYQGGMNTEAFF
J: TRBJ1-6; length: 15; D: .; V: TRBV7-9; DNA: TGTGCCAGCAGCTTAGGAAGGACTCTCAATTCACCCCTCCACTTT; CDR3: CASSLGRTLNSPLHF
J: TRBJ2-1; length: 16; D: TRBD2; V: TRBV28; DNA: TGTGCCAGCAGTTTATTTACTAGCGGGACCCACAATGAGCAGTTCTTC; CDR3: CASSLFTSGTHNEQFF
J: TRBJ1-4; length: 14; D: TRBD1; V: TRBV4-1; DNA: TGCGCCAGCAGCCAAGGGCAGGGGGTTGAAAAACTGTTTTTT; CDR3: CASSQGQGVEKLFF
J: TRBJ2-7; length: 15; D: .; V: TRBV7-2; DNA: TGTGCCAGCAGCTTAGACCCCTTCGGCTCCTACGAGCAGTACTTC; CDR3: CASSLDPFGSYEQYF
J: TRBJ1-5; length: 13; D: .; V: TRBV19; DNA: TGTGCCAGTCGGTTGGGGGCTGTTCAGCCCCAGCATTTT; CDR3: CASRLGAVQPQHF
J: TRBJ2-5; length: 17; D: TRBD2; V: TRBV9; DNA: TGTGCCAGCAGCCGGATGGAAGCGGGAGGAGTAGGGGAGACCCAGTACTTC; CDR3: CASSRMEAGGVGETQYF
J: TRBJ1-5; length: 14; D: .; V: TRBV18; DNA: TGTGCCAGCTCACCAGGTTTAGGGGATCAGCCCCAGCATTTT; CDR3: CASSPGLGDQPQHF
J: TRBJ2-1; length: 15; D: TRBD2; V: TRBV2; DNA: TGTGCCAGCATACCACCTAGCGGGAGGGCCTCTGAGCAGTTCTTC; CDR3: CASIPPSGRASEQFF
J: TRBJ2-6; length: 17; D: TRBD1; V: TRBV5-5; DNA: TGTGCCAGCAGCGCACAGGGGGCGGGGACTGGGGCCAACGTCCTGACTTTC; CDR3: CASSAQGAGTGANVLTF
J: TRBJ2-7; length: 14; D: .; V: TRBV4-3; DNA: TGCGCCAGCAGCCAAGAGGTGACTAGCTACGAGCAGTACTTC; CDR3: CASSQEVTSYEQYF